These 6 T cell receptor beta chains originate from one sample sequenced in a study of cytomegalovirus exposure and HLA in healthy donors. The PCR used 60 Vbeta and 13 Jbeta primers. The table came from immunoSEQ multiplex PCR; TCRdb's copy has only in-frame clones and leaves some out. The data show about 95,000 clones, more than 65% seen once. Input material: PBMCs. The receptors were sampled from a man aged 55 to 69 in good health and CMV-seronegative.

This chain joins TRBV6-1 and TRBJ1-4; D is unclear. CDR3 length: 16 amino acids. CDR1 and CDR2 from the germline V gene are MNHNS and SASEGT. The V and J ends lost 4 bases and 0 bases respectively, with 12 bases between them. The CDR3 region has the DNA TGTGCCAGCAGTGTACGACAACAGACAACTAATGAAAAACTGTTTTTT. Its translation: CASSVRQQTTNEKLFF.

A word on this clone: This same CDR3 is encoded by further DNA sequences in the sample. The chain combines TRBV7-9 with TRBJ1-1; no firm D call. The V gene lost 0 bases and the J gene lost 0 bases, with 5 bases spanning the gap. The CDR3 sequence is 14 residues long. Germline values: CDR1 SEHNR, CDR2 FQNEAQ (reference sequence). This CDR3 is CASSLAGVNTEAFF. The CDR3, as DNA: TGTGCCAGCAGCTTAGCGGGAGTGAACACTGAAGCTTTCTTT.

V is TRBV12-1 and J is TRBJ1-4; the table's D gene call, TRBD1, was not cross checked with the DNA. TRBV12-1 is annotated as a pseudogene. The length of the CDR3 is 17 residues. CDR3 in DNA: TGTGCCAGCAGCCCTACGGGGACAGAAAGTCCTAATGAAAAACTGTTTTTT. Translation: CASSPTGTESPNEKLFF.

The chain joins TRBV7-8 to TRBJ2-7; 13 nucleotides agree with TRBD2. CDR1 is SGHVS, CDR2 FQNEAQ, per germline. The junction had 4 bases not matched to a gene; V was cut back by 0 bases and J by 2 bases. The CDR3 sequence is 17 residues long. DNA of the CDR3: TGTGCCAGCAGCTTAGCTATTACTAGCGGGGGGGCCTACGAGCAGTACTTC. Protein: CASSLAITSGGAYEQYF. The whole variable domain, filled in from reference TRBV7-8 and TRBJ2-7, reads GAGVSQSPRYKVAKRGQDVALRCDPISGHVSLFWYQQALGQGPEFLTYFQNEAQLDKSGLPSDRFFAERPEGSVSTLKIQRTQQEDSAVYLCASSLAITSGGAYEQYFGPGTRLTVT.

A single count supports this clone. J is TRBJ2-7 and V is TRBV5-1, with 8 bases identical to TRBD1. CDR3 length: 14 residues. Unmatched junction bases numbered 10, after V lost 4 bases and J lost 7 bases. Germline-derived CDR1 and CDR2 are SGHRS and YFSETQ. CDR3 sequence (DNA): TGCGCCAGCAGCACAGGACAGGGTTTGCGGGAGCAGTACTTC. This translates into CASSTGQGLREQYF.

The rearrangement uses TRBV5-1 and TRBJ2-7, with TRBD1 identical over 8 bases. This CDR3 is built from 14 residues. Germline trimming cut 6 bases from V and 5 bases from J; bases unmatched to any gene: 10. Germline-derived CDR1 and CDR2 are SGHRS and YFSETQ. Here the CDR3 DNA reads TGCGCCAGCAATCTGGACAGGGCTACTAACGAGCAGTACTTC. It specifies CASNLDRATNEQYF.